The sequence of this T cell receptor (beta chain) was determined in a study of prognosis after radiotherapy for stage I lung cancer. Study background: The non-small cell lung cancer patients were all regarded as unsuitable for surgery on medical grounds. Radiotherapy: SBRT, 3 to 5 fractions, biologically effective dose at least 100 Gy.

The TCR beta CDR3 region was amplified from genomic DNA, with two rounds of multiplex PCR being used for the amplification. During first-round PCR, primers specific to each TRBV and TRBJ gene were used. MiXCR was run by TCRdb on the multiplex PCR reads, yielding one entry per CDR3 protein. The sample holds about 31,000 distinct CDR3 sequences; approximately 30% are singletons and the top ten take more than 30%. This sequence originates from a donor older than 45 with non-small cell lung cancer. The sequencing here drew on PBMCs, taken before or after stereotactic body radiation therapy (not recorded which).

The DNA of the CDR3 is TGTGCCAGCAGGAATACAGGGGGCCCGAACACCGGGGAGCTGTTTTTT. Amino acids: CASRNTGGPNTGELFF. The rearrangement uses TRBV6-1 and TRBJ2-2; 9 positions agree with TRBD1. CDR3 length: 16 residues. V lost 6 bases and J lost 0; bases outside the gene matches: 5. CDR1 and CDR2 (germline): MNHNS, SASEGT.